Listed here is a single T cell receptor beta chain. Antigen: not known. The sorted-subset replicate PCRs were given around 200 ng DNA, which is 25,000 to 35,000 T cell genomes. Sequencing used immunoSEQ multiplex PCR; TCRdb keeps in-frame clones, though not all of them. Of approximately 1.4 million clones in the sample, 95% to 99% were seen once. This specimen comes from a study of shared clonotypes between healthy human individuals. Study-level results: Naive subsets generally exceeded memory subsets in estimated richness. Generation probabilities of non-shared clonotypes were lower (relative to those shared by all four donors).

The authors divided CD4+ cells into CD45RA+ naive and CD45RA-negative memory subsets. The germline CDR1 and CDR2 sequences are SNHLY and FYNNEI. Trimming took off 3 bases at V and 6 bases at J, with 6 bases between the two ends. This CDR3 has 11 amino acids. The TCR originated in a man younger than 45 in good health. The sample comprised naive CD4+ T cells sorted from blood. The subset here: CD45RA+ positively selected. This sequence joins TRBV2 and TRBJ2-7; the D gene is possibly TRBD1 (5 bases). The CDR3 DNA follows: TGTGCCAGCAGTGATCAGGGCGAGCAGTACTTC. Translation gives CASSDQGEQYF.